This T cell receptor beta chain came from a study of early T cells in non-severe SARS-CoV-2 infection. In the study overall: The sequenced material was bulk RNA from unsorted whole blood, and its chains were unpaired.

General study points: Sequences matched to VDJdb favored anti-spike CD8 responses, while private and CD4 specificities were missed.

This clonotype was counted between two and nine times. The antigen remains undetermined. Individual cDNA molecules each received unique molecular identifiers attached to them. MiXCR, run by TCRdb on the 5' RACE reads, gives a single entry per CDR3 protein. The table includes approximately 90,000 distinct CDR3 sequences, roughly 17% detected once. The sample was whole blood, taken at baseline. The clonotype originates from an adult who was a healthcare worker with PCR-confirmed SARS-CoV-2 infection or an uninfected control (not recorded which).

The CDR3 region has the DNA TGCAGTGCTAGAGTTGCACAGGGGGACTATGGCTACACCTTC. It specifies CSARVAQGDYGYTF. The chain employs TRBV20-1 and TRBJ1-2; TRBD1 matches 8 bases. After removal of 1 base from V and 3 bases from J, the junction contained 4 bases not matched to a gene. Germline V lookup: CDR1 DFQATT, CDR2 SNEGSKA (reference sequence). This CDR3 region has 14 residues.